This T cell receptor beta chain was recorded in a study of OX40 agonist ivuxolimab in advanced cancers. On the study more broadly: Patients receiving dose escalation had hepatocellular carcinoma, melanoma, renal cell or head and neck cancer.

In regard to this clone: The antigen is undetermined.

Autoimmune disease history or systemic immunosuppression was exclusionary. Whole-study findings and limits: The average count of expanded clones was higher among CD8+ T cells than among CD4+. The antigens recognized by the expanded peripheral T cells, that is their antigen specificity, were not determined.

Data came from immunoSEQ multiplex PCR; TCRdb stores just in-frame clones and leaves some out. The data hold some 100,000 clones, with over 75% observed a single time. This TCR was sampled from an adult with an advanced solid tumor such as melanoma, head and neck, liver or kidney cancer. This specimen consisted of CD4+ or CD8+ T cells sorted from blood, obtained in a trial of the OX40 agonist ivuxolimab.

This chain's CDR3 is CASSYKGARGETQYF. In nucleotides, the CDR3 is TGCGCCAGCAGCTATAAGGGGGCGCGGGGAGAGACCCAGTACTTC. V gene TRBV5-1 combines with J gene TRBJ2-5, with D possibly being TRBD1 (7 bases). Looked up from germline, CDR1 is SGHRS and CDR2 is YFSETQ. The CDR3 covers 15 residues. V was pared by 3 bases and J by 4 bases, with 16 bases between.